This paragraph reports one TCR beta chain. Its antigen is currently unknown. The CDR3 extends over 16 amino acids. From germline, CDR1 is LGHNA and CDR2 YNFKEQ. The V segment lost 2 bases and the J segment 3 bases; nucleotides outside the gene matches: 4. This specimen belongs to a study of cytomegalovirus exposure and HLA in healthy donors. The study's findings and limits: When the data were analyzed later, several of the most significant clusters appeared to be linked to common viral pathogens.

The PCR contained 60 Vbeta and 13 Jbeta primers. Measured with immunoSEQ multiplex PCR; TCRdb has only the in-frame clones, and not every one. Of 150,000 or so clones listed, 75% to 80% are singletons. Donors were nominally healthy when sampled, though unrecorded immune exposures were likely. Sequenced material: PBMCs. The TCR was taken from a man aged 50 to 60 in good health and CMV-seropositive. J is TRBJ2-2 and V is TRBV4-2; 9 positions agree with TRBD1. In DNA form, the CDR3 reads TGTGCCAGCAGCCAAACAGGGGGCCGGGACACCGGGGAGCTGTTTTTT. Its translation: CASSQTGGRDTGELFF.